The entry below gives a single TCR beta chain sequence along with its context. This receptor's antigen is unknown. Base qualities are missing; no much larger clone stands one base away. From its cysteine to its phenylalanine, the CDR3 spans 15 amino acids. Here the CDR3 DNA is all that survives: 45 bases in frame from base 1. Whole blood was collected in K2EDTA tubes by collaborating institutions according to the institutions' own protocols. Collaborator samples were shipped for TCRbeta analysis as frozen whole blood, isolated PBMCs, or DNA extracted from either sample type. The sample belongs to a study of blood T cell repertoires in COVID-19 (dated by TCRdb to about 2020). Broadly, across the study: Collaborator samples came from the United States, Italy and Spain and covered acute and convalescent phases of COVID-19. The material from the prospective study consisted of cDNA or gDNA derived from T cells, B-cell-depleted T cells, or PBMCs. Subjects who had been exposed to COVID-19, were actively infected with it, or had recovered from it provided the deeply sampled blood TCRbeta repertoires that made up the dataset. The repertoires were made available in a free public database intended to serve as a resource for research on the immune response to SARS-CoV-2. Samples were obtained from the ongoing ImmuneRACE study (first 160 participants) and from 1,254 subjects provided by 6 global collaborators. A de-identified subject ID, COVID-19 status, age in years and sex were almost always included in the sample metadata. Where available, HLA class I and class II types were taken from metadata supplied by the sample provider and were not determined by assay-based typing.

TCRbeta CDR3 regions were amplified from genomic DNA by means of the immunoSEQ Assay, a bias-controlled multiplex PCR. The original methods were these. The number of nucleated cells in each sample was estimated from the amplification of reference gene primers within the assay. To quantify the absolute abundance of each unique TCRbeta CDR3 rearrangement, sequence reads were collapsed and filtered. Productive Simpson clonality was computed per sample as the square root of Simpson's diversity index over productive rearrangements. The table was pulled from immuneACCESS by TCRdb, which kept in-frame rearrangements only. Such tables lose some clones; where checked, under half of the loss comes from unresolved V genes, and the rest has no known cause. That table furnishes V, J and clone size, whereas the DNA furnished D and trimming. In this sample the table shows about 160,000 clones, about 83% of which occur a single time. The ten most abundant clones make up about 15% of the sample.

The investigation overall reported the following: How much clinical and demographic metadata was included differed by source and by participant, and the metadata was provided uncurated.

This receptor was identified in a woman of 80 years or more with acute or convalescent COVID-19. Rearrangement joined TRBV21-1 to TRBJ2-4; the table's D call, TRBD1, was not checked against the DNA. TRBV21-1 is classified as a pseudogene. Material: peripheral blood. This receptor carries the CDR3 CASSNRQGIGNIQYF. The base sequence is TGTGCCAGCAGCAACCGACAGGGAATAGGAAACATTCAGTACTTC.